A single sample is the source of the 23 T cell receptor beta chains below, sequenced in a study of blood T cell repertoires in COVID-19. The protocol was immunoSEQ multiplex PCR, while the TCRdb copy is restricted to in-frame clones and leaves out a portion. This table has around 200,000 clones, around 84% appearing once. Specimen: peripheral blood. These receptors originate from a woman in her 70s with COVID-19, enrolled during active disease.

This rearrangement joins TRBV5-6 to TRBJ1-5; 7 positions agree with TRBD1. V lost 4 bases, J lost 4 bases, and 8 bases stayed unmatched. CDR1 SGHDT and CDR2 YYEEEE come from the germline V gene. The CDR3 covers 15 residues. CDR3 sequence (DNA): TGTGCCAGCAGCCAGGGGGTGCAGGGTAATCAGCCCCAGCATTTT. It translates to CASSQGVQGNQPQHF. Full variable domain (missing parts from reference TRBV5-6 and TRBJ1-5): DAGVTQSPTHLIKTRGQQVTLRCSPKSGHDTVSWYQQALGQGPQFIFQYYEEEERQRGNFPDRFSGHQFPNYSSELNVNALLLGDSALYLCASSQGVQGNQPQHFGDGTRLSIL.

The V gene is TRBV27, the J gene TRBJ1-1; tentatively, D is TRBD1 (6 bases). CDR1 is MNHEY and CDR2 is SMNVEV in the germline V gene (reference sequence). V lost 6 bases, J lost 6 bases, and 26 bases lay in between. The CDR3 has 17 residues. Written as DNA, the CDR3 is TGTGCCAGCAGGTCTAACCTGGAAATATTAGGGGGACCTGAAGCTTTCTTT. Protein sequence: CASRSNLEILGGPEAFF.

CDR3 region: CASSFYASANTGELFF. Written as DNA, the CDR3 is TGCGCCAGCAGCTTCTATGCCTCCGCGAACACCGGGGAGCTGTTTTTT. The chain is built from TRBV5-1 and TRBJ2-2; no clear D gene. Germline V gene data show CDR1 as SGHRS and CDR2 as YFSETQ. The V end was cut by 2 bases, the J end by 0 bases, with 11 bases between. CDR3 length: 16 residues.

The sample holds a few counts of this clone. The rearrangement uses TRBV28 and TRBJ1-5; TRBD1 matches 8 bases. Germline CDR1 MDHEN, CDR2 SYDVKM. Losses at the gene ends were 5 bases for V and 6 bases for J; bases not matched to a gene: 6. CDR3 length equals 14 residues. CDR3 amino acids: CASSPDRAGQPQHF. CDR3 in DNA: TGTGCCAGCAGTCCGGACAGGGCGGGTCAGCCCCAGCATTTT.

V gene TRBV27 combines with J gene TRBJ2-1; D is possibly TRBD1 (6 bases). V shed 3 bases and J shed 7 bases, with 7 bases lying between them. The germline CDR1 and CDR2 sequences are MNHEY and SMNVEV (reference sequence). CDR3 size: 12 residues. The CDR3 region is CASSFRGNEQFF. CDR3 bases: TGTGCCAGCAGTTTTAGGGGGAATGAGCAGTTCTTC.

In this sample, this clone turned up many times. The gene calls are TRBV7-8 and TRBJ1-3; TRBD1 aligns across 9 bases. The trim removed 2 bases at V and 4 bases at J, leaving 6 bases unmatched. The CDR3 consists of 16 residues. Germline V gene data show CDR1 as SGHVS and CDR2 as FQNEAQ. In DNA, the CDR3 is TGTGCCAGCAGCTTAAGGGGACAGGGTCAAGGAAACACCATATATTTT. Translation gives CASSLRGQGQGNTIYF. Filled out from reference TRBV7-8 and TRBJ1-3, the complete variable domain reads GAGVSQSPRYKVAKRGQDVALRCDPISGHVSLFWYQQALGQGPEFLTYFQNEAQLDKSGLPSDRFFAERPEGSVSTLKIQRTQQEDSAVYLCASSLRGQGQGNTIYFGEGSWLTVV.

This chain joins TRBV6-2 or TRBV6-3 and TRBJ1-6; no firm D call. The CDR3 is made up of 15 amino acids. CDR1 MNHEY and CDR2 SVGEGT come from the germline V gene. V lost 3 bases and J 6 bases, leaving 12 bases between the germline ends. CDR3 amino acids: CASSYIGVPNSPLHF. The CDR3, as DNA: TGTGCCAGCAGTTATATCGGAGTCCCTAATTCACCCCTCCACTTT.

The chain uses TRBV19 and TRBJ1-2, with D perhaps matching TRBD1 (5 bases). Germline CDR1 LNHDA, CDR2 SQIVND (reference sequence). Trimming took off 8 bases at V and 4 bases at J, with 17 bases between the two ends. The CDR3 runs 14 residues. Written as DNA, the CDR3 is TGTGCCAGTGGCGGGACGGGGGGTTCCTATGGCTACACCTTC. It codes for CASGGTGGSYGYTF.

The chain carries TRBV30 and TRBJ1-1, with D unclear. The germline V gene encodes CDR1 GTSNPN and CDR2 SVGIG (reference sequence). The germline V and J ends were trimmed by 0 bases and 0 bases, with 5 bases remaining between them. This CDR3 has 13 amino acids. The CDR3 region has the DNA TGTGCCTGGAGTGTCTCTGTGAACACTGAAGCTTTCTTT. Its translation: CAWSVSVNTEAFF.

This chain connects TRBV28 to TRBJ1-6; D possibly corresponds to TRBD1 (6 bases). The germline V and J ends were trimmed by 8 bases and 8 bases, with 19 bases remaining between them. CDR1 is MDHEN and CDR2 is SYDVKM in the germline V gene. There are 15 residues in the CDR3. CDR3 residues: CASPSGTNRDSPLHF. The CDR3 DNA reads TGTGCCAGCCCTTCAGGGACAAACAGAGATTCACCCCTCCACTTT.

The rearrangement links TRBV30 to TRBJ2-5; tentatively, D is TRBD2 (6 bases). Germline V CDR1 and CDR2: GTSNPN, SVGIG (reference sequence). V lost 3 bases, J lost 4 bases, and 15 bases lay in between. The CDR3 extends over 14 amino acids. CDR3 coding DNA: TGTGCCTGGAGGCCAAGAGGGAGGAGAGAGACCCAGTACTTC. This translates into CAWRPRGRRETQYF. Variable domain in full (rest from reference TRBV30 and TRBJ2-5): SQTIHQWPATLVQPVGSPLSLECTVEGTSNPNLYWYRQAAGRGLQLLFYSVGIGQISSEVPQNLSASRPQDRQFILSSKKLLLSDSGFYLCAWRPRGRRETQYFGPGTRLLVL.

This rearrangement joins TRBV11-1 to TRBJ2-5, with TRBD1 as a possible D gene (5 bases). The CDR3 consists of 14 residues. Per germline, CDR1 SGHAT and CDR2 FQDESV (reference sequence). Trimming shortened V by 1 base and J by 5 bases, and 11 bases separated the two germline ends. CDR3 sequence (DNA): TGTGCCAGCAGCTTAGTCGGCAGGGTTGAGACCCAGTACTTC. This gives the protein CASSLVGRVETQYF.

J is TRBJ1-3 and V is TRBV28; TRBD1 is a possible D gene (5 bases). CDR3 length: 14 residues. Per the germline V gene, CDR1 is MDHEN and CDR2 is SYDVKM. Trimming took 2 bases from V and 7 from J, leaving 12 bases between them. DNA for the CDR3: TGTGCCAGCAGTTTAGGCGGGGGAAACAACACCATATATTTT. This codes for CASSLGGGNNTIYF.

DNA for the CDR3: TGTGCCGTCCGGGAGGAGGGTCGGGGGAATGAGCAGTTCTTC. This translates into CAVREEGRGNEQFF. The chain has TRBV6-6 and TRBJ2-1; 7 nucleotides agree with TRBD2. The germline V gene has CDR1 MNHNY and CDR2 SVGAGI (reference sequence). V dropped 11 bases and J dropped 7; count of bases not matched to a gene: 14. The CDR3 extends over 14 amino acids.

The rearrangement joins TRBV6-2 or TRBV6-3 to TRBJ1-3, with D maybe TRBD1 (6 bases). This CDR3 comprises 19 residues. The V gene's germline CDR1 is MNHEY and CDR2 SVGEGT. V was cut by 2 bases and J by 3 bases, with 23 bases left in between. CDR3 amino acids: CASSYTSRISQGGGNTIYF. The CDR3 DNA sequence: TGTGCCAGCAGTTACACCTCGAGGATCTCACAGGGCGGTGGAAACACCATATATTTT.

The V and J genes are TRBV5-1 and TRBJ1-2, with D maybe TRBD1 (6 bases). This CDR3 is built from 15 residues. Germline V gene data show CDR1 as SGHRS and CDR2 as YFSETQ. The ends were cut back, 6 bases at V and 0 bases at J, with 15 bases in the middle. As DNA, the CDR3 is TGCGCCAGCAAGAGGACAGACGATACTAACTATGGCTACACCTTC. Translation: CASKRTDDTNYGYTF.

The rearrangement links TRBV6-5 to TRBJ2-1; D may be TRBD1 (7 bases). This CDR3 is 13 amino acids long. CDR1 is MNHEY, CDR2 SVGAGI, per germline. V lost 6 bases and J lost 7, with 13 bases in between. In DNA, the CDR3 is TGTGCCAGCAGGACAGGGACTTCGAATGAGCAGTTCTTC. Translation gives CASRTGTSNEQFF.

The chain couples TRBV6-5 to TRBJ1-4; the match to TRBD1 covers 7 bases. The germline V gene has CDR1 MNHEY and CDR2 SVGAGI. CDR3 length equals 14 residues. V lost 2 bases and J lost 10; bases outside the gene matches: 7. This chain's CDR3 is CASSYDSPGGKLFF. CDR3 DNA: TGTGCCAGCAGTTACGACAGCCCAGGGGGAAAACTGTTTTTT.

J is TRBJ2-6 and V is TRBV19; 9 bases fit TRBD1. Trimming removed 9 bases from V and 2 bases from J; junction bases left unmatched: 11. CDR1 and CDR2 (germline): LNHDA, SQIVND (reference sequence). CDR3 length equals 17 residues. The CDR3: CASLPGQGIAGANVLTF. CDR3 DNA sequence: TGTGCCAGCCTACCGGGACAGGGAATTGCTGGGGCCAACGTCCTGACTTTC.

The J gene is TRBJ2-1, the V gene TRBV6-4; 8 bases match TRBD2. This CDR3 contains 13 residues. V shed 2 bases and J 8 bases; nucleotides not matched to a gene: 2. Germline assignment: CDR1 MRHNA and CDR2 SNTAGT. The chain's CDR3 is CASSDAGGYEQFF. CDR3 DNA sequence: TGTGCCAGCAGTGACGCGGGAGGCTATGAGCAGTTCTTC.

The chain combines TRBV5-4 with TRBJ2-2; TRBD2 matches 9 bases. The CDR3 sequence is 15 residues long. Looked up from germline, CDR1 is SGHNT and CDR2 is YYREEE (reference sequence). Unmatched junction bases numbered 1, after V lost 4 bases and J lost 0 bases. This CDR3 is CASSAGGANTGELFF. CDR3 DNA sequence: TGTGCCAGCAGCGCGGGGGGGGCGAACACCGGGGAGCTGTTTTTT.

V usage is TRBV5-6 and J usage is TRBJ2-7; 10 nucleotides match TRBD1. The germline V gene encodes CDR1 SGHDT and CDR2 YYEEEE. CDR3 size: 15 residues. V shed 2 bases, J shed 3 bases, and the junction held 5 bases outside the gene matches. CDR3 residues: CASSFKGQGFYEQYF. For the CDR3, the DNA is TGTGCCAGCAGCTTCAAGGGACAGGGGTTCTACGAGCAGTACTTC.

V gene TRBV5-4 combines with J gene TRBJ2-3; D is possibly TRBD1 (6 bases). With 4 bases removed from V and 2 bases from J, the gap between germline ends came to 17 bases. There are 16 residues in the CDR3. Germline V gives CDR1 SGHNT, CDR2 YYREEE (reference sequence). CDR3 sequence (DNA): TGTGCCAGCAGCCACGGTGGGGGCAGAGACACAGATACGCAGTATTTT. Its translation: CASSHGGGRDTDTQYF.